This T cell receptor (beta chain) derives from a study of regulatory T cells in long-lasting Graves disease. Turning to the study itself: Freshly diagnosed Graves' patients had used antithyroid drugs for under 3 months.

Libraries of TCR beta came from iRepertoire HTBI primers plus Arm-PCR of CDR3 regions. TCRdb re-derived calls from the multiplex PCR reads in MiXCR, one entry per CDR3 protein. Here the sample spans 350,000 to 450,000 distinct CDR3 sequences, 14% to 15% being singletons. V shed 3 bases, J shed 2 bases, and the junction held 19 bases outside the gene matches. CDR1 and CDR2 from the germline V gene are MGHRA and YSYEKL. The length of the CDR3 is 21 residues. Regarding time point: newly diagnosed GD, antithyroid drugs for less than 3 months. PBMCs were the source of the RNA used for TCR sequencing. This clonotype was counted many times. These data are also associated with another study on T cells in Graves' hyperthyroidism and ophthalmopathy.

V is TRBV4-1 and J is TRBJ2-1, with 10 bases identical to TRBD2. The clonotype comes from a woman aged 25-40 years with Graves disease. The sample here was peripheral blood mononuclear cells (PBMCs), taken at new diagnosis, from a patient treated with antithyroid drugs. The CDR3 protein is CASSQPTQREGYKWAYNEQFF. In DNA form, the CDR3 reads TGCGCCAGCAGCCAGCCGACTCAGCGGGAGGGCTACAAATGGGCCTACAATGAGCAGTTCTTC.